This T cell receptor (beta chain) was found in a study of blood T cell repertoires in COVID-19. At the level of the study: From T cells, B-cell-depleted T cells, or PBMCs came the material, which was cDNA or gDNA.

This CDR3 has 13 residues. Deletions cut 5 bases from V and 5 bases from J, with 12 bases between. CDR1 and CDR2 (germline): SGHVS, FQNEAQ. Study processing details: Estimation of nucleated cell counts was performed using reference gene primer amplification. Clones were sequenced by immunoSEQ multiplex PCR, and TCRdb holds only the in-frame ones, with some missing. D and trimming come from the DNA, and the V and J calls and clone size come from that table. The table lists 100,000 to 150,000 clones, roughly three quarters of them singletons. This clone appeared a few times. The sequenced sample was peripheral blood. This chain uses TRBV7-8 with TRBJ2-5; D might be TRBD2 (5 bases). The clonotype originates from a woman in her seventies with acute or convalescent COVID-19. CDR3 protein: CASSNSVGETQYF. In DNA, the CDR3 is TGTGCCAGCAGCAATAGCGTCGGGGAGACCCAGTACTTC.